Presented here are 2 T cell receptor beta chains from one specimen sequenced in a study of shared clonotypes between healthy human individuals (dated by TCRdb to the early 2020s). The library was built by means of the immunoSEQ multiplex PCR assay. TCRdb limited this immuneACCESS table to in-frame rearrangements with V and J called. A share of clones is missing; checked studies link under half to unresolved V genes, and the rest is unexplained. Counted in this sample were more than 2 million clones; 80% to 95% of them appeared once. The top ten constitute around 1.8% of the sample. For the CD8 naive samples, CD45RO-negative cells were positively selected for CCR7, yielding a CD45RA+CCR7+ population from which TemRA cells were excluded. The sample comprised naive CD8+ T cells from PBMCs. The sample's cell subset or site label, decoded: CD45RA+CCR7+. Every receptor here comes from a man aged 18 to 30 in good health. Some clones in this sample may be carry-over from other donors' samples.

Comment on this clone: At one end, the junction sequence differs from germline, possibly due to a read error. The V and J genes are TRBV5-6 and TRBJ2-3; D is uncertain. CDR3 size: 14 residues. CDR1 is SGHDT, CDR2 YYEEEE, per germline. DNA of the CDR3: TGTGCCAGCACCTTGTACGGGCCGGTAGATACGCAGTATTTT. It specifies CASTLYGPVDTQYF.

The V and J genes are TRBV28 and TRBJ2-2; D is perhaps TRBD2 (5 bases). V shed 6 bases and J shed 4 bases, with 18 bases lying between them. This CDR3 is 16 amino acids long. Germline V gene sequence: CDR1 MDHEN, CDR2 SYDVKM. CDR3 sequence reads: CASSLPGERSTGELFF. CDR3 nucleotide sequence: TGTGCCAGCAGCCTCCCCGGGGAGCGGAGCACCGGGGAGCTGTTTTTT.